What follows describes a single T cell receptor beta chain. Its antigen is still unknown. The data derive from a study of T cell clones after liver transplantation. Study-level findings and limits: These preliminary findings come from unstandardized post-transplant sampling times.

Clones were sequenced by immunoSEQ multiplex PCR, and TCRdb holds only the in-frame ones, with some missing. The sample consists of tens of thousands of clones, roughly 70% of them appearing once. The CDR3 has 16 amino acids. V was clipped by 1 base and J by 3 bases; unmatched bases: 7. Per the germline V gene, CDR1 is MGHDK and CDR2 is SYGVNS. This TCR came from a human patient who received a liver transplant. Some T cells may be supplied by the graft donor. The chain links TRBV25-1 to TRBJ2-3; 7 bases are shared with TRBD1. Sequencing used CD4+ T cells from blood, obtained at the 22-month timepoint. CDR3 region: CASSESGRGSTDTQYF. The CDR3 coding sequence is TGTGCCAGCAGTGAATCGGGCAGGGGGTCGACAGATACGCAGTATTTT.